This T cell receptor beta chain was captured in a study of cytomegalovirus exposure and HLA in healthy donors (dated by TCRdb to 2015 to 2018). Regarding the complete study: An earlier analysis of several hundred of the donors reported approximately 280 Gb of sequence data and 95 million to 140 million unique TCR beta sequences obtained from around 170 million T cells. To study patterns of TCR occurrence, a later analysis re-analyzed previously published TCR beta repertoires from 650 to 750 donors and added high-resolution HLA genotyping. The study profiled the T cell repertoires of some 610 subjects by immunosequencing and related them to cytomegalovirus serostatus. Both class I and class II loci were covered by HLA typing, at four-digit resolution. On average, about 240,000 unique TCR beta nucleotide sequences were sequenced per donor among 398 genotyped donors of the cohort, with roughly 18% of those sequences being non-productive. An earlier analysis of roughly 600 of the donors used high-throughput TCR beta sequencing to judge whether each TCR beta V gene segment behaved as functional or pseudogenic. An early release covering around 630 HLA-typed donors comprised about 300 gigabases of sequencing data and around 80 million unique TCR sequences. Along with the approximately 650-subject first cohort, a separate validation cohort of more than 90 different subjects was used. Every discovery cohort repertoire had been produced on one sequencing platform. The study combined high-throughput TCR immunosequencing, statistical association of individual TCRs with disease status, and machine learning to predict cytomegalovirus infection status. A later genetic analysis used genome-wide SNP genotypes for 398 of the 666 donors, treating that subset as a discovery cohort. Of the 300 to 500 genotyped donors, 75% to 85% were placed in the genetic ancestry cluster associated with self-reported Caucasian donors. In the later analysis, no new phenotypic data were used to find candidate immune exposures; instead, reliance was placed on TCR beta sequences and their occurrence across donors. Four or five DR-DQ haplotypes were handled as single units for association and clustering because linkage in the cohort was strong. The study aimed to test whether cataloging public T cell receptors could reveal signatures of past pathogen exposure. Typing coverage differed by locus: A, B, C, DRB1 and DQB1 were typed in about 620-630 donors, DQA1 in 500 to 550, DPA1 in some 600, and DPB1 in 450 to 480. Alongside the repertoire data, information on donor age, sex, ethnicity and CMV serostatus was compiled. Beyond this particular receptor, the publication reports: In a later analysis, the rate of TCR association differed among HLA loci, with DRB1 alleles having the most associated TCRs and HLA-C alleles having the fewest. Roughly uniform sequencing depth across donors was assumed in presence/absence analyses, although this assumption may not hold. Because counts were too low, 15 to 20 rarely observed V segments, including chromosome 9 orphons, were left out of the earlier analysis of over 550 of the donors. A further reported finding was that TCR beta sequences accurately predicted the HLA-A and HLA-B alleles for most subjects in the first cohort. Because HLA typing was missing for some donors at each locus, association tests included only the typed subset. When HLA alleles, especially DR and DQ, strongly co-occurred, TCR associations were difficult to assign to individual alleles. Some IMGT-functional V segments, including TRBV6-2 and TRBV6-3, could not be distinguished by the 87-base-pair reads and were therefore excluded. The cohort was sequenced for TCR beta chains only, and without alpha or paired-chain data the features that could be detected were limited. In a later analysis, HLA-associated TCR beta chains were found to be more clonally expanded and to have lower generation probabilities than equally common non-associated chains. In vitro tests confirmed that a few of the cytomegalovirus-associated TCR beta chains recognize cytomegalovirus antigens. In a later analysis, most CMV-associated TCR beta chains were found to appear HLA-restricted, with HLA associations seemingly driven largely by CMV exposure. A total of about 180 TCR beta chains were listed by the study as associated with cytomegalovirus. CMV serostatus was the only immune exposure information available for the cohort. Linkage disequilibrium might explain the correlated functional status among segregating V segments, but an unknown experimental factor could not be ruled out. At a false discovery rate of 0.05, a later analysis linked about 16,000 TCR beta sequences to specific HLA alleles. Most TCR sequences were observed very rarely across donors, whereas some public TCRs were present in many individuals. The authors suggested that the approach could potentially be generalized to other disease states and immunological phenotypes. Broadly in line with IMGT annotations, most TCR beta V segments showed up in productive rearrangements about 90% or about 30% of the time in an earlier analysis of some 590 of the donors. A later analysis reported that several top co-occurrence clusters appeared linked to parvovirus B19, influenza, CMV and Epstein-Barr virus. Cytomegalovirus status was reported to be diagnosed by the classifier with high specificity and sensitivity in both the original and validation cohorts. The sequencing pipeline was judged likely to have produced a cluster of highly shared sequence variants as a technical artifact. An association between a missense DCLRE1C variant and V-gene and J-gene trimming of TCR beta chains was found in a later genetic analysis and replicated in an independent cohort. In a later genetic analysis, fewer N-insertions in productive TCRs were reported among donors in an Asian-associated ancestry cluster than the roughly 700-donor mean.

In total, 630 or so healthy bone marrow donors made up the cohort. All cohort members were sampled while nominally healthy, although unrecorded immune exposures were likely present. The donor tested CMV seronegative and was one of the 352 seronegative cohort members. Each donor provided a peripheral blood sample, and peripheral blood mononuclear cells were used for TCR beta sequencing. Genomic DNA extraction from the blood cell samples was performed with the Qiagen DNeasy Blood Extraction Kit. The junction carries 7 bases between V and J, which are trimmed by 1 base and 3 bases respectively. Counted from cysteine to phenylalanine, this CDR3 has 14 amino acids. Just CDR3 DNA is preserved here, 42 bases in frame from base 1. Reading the germline V gene (reference sequence) gives CDR1 SEHNR and CDR2 FQNEAQ. About this clone itself: Its antigen remains undetermined. Base qualities are missing; no much larger clone stands one base away.

Receptor amplification or capture employed the immunoSEQ multiplex PCR assay. A mixture of 60 forward primers for TCR Vbeta segments and 13 reverse primers for TCR Jbeta segments was used in the multiplex PCR. A multiplex PCR assay on genomic DNA amplified the CDR3 region of rearranged TCR beta genes. On the Illumina HiSeq System, the amplified TCR beta libraries were sequenced as 87-base-pair reads. The study's own analysis went as follows. A later analysis tallied roughly 76 million unique TCR beta chains across the approximately 670 repertoires, and some 10 million of those chains were shared by two or more donors. A nearest-neighbor algorithm error-corrected the raw reads and collapsed the reads into unique sequences, merging closely related sequences to remove PCR and sequencing errors. To assign V, D and J gene segments, CDR3 sequences were aligned to IMGT reference sequences. For a sequence to be retained, at least a six-nucleotide match to both a V gene segment and a J gene segment was required. A rearrangement counted as productive if the CDR3 had no stop codons and remained in frame with V and J, and every other rearrangement counted as non-productive. Following IMGT convention, CDR3 was defined as the stretch from the second conserved V-encoded cysteine up to the conserved J-encoded phenylalanine. The earlier analysis of 587 of the donors excluded any sequence lacking an unambiguous match to a single V gene segment. An earlier analysis of several hundred of the donors classified V segments as functional when productive rearrangements were above 56.7% and as segregating when the standard deviation between donors was above 5%. A statistical classification framework was developed to diagnose cytomegalovirus status using the catalog of TCR beta chain sequences. In a later analysis, TCR nucleotide sequences were compared against IMGT/GENE-DB human TR gene sequences so that V and J genes could be assigned. A later analysis assigned CDR3 sequences and most-parsimonious VDJ recombination scenarios with the TCRdist pipeline. In a later analysis, each TCR beta chain was defined by its CDR3 amino acid sequence together with its V-gene family, and reads lacking a unique V-gene family were excluded. A later analysis removed 600 or so highly shared, low-generation-probability nucleotide sequences to deal with suspected cross-contamination and a sequencing artifact. In a later analysis, a clonal expansion index for each public chain was calculated from normalized within-repertoire ranks of inferred template counts. A later analysis computed generation probabilities with a VDJ recombination model fitted to out-of-frame rearrangements, and checked the results against IGoR. In a later analysis, hypergeometric tests were used to score TCR-TCR, TCR-HLA and TCR-CMV co-occurrence, with a repertoire-size bias correction applied to TCR pairs. To estimate false discovery rates, a later analysis permuted the HLA or CMV assignments 20 times. In a later analysis, co-occurring TCRs were grouped using DBSCAN, with TCRdist sequence similarity added in when clustering inside HLA-allele-positive subsets. Repertoires with fewer than 30,000 or more than 120,000 public chains were left out of co-occurrence clustering, as were five repertoires with anomalous nucleotide sharing. TCRdb obtained this table from immuneACCESS and retained in-frame rearrangements with V and J assigned. These tables miss some clones; where compared with another copy, unresolved V genes account for less than half of the shortfall, and the remainder is unexplained. The D gene and trimming were derived from the DNA, and the V and J assignments and clone size from that table. The sample data list fewer than 130,000 clones, and 60% to 85% of these were observed just once. Jointly, the top ten make up around 1.3% of the sample.

Sequencing used PBMCs. The receptor was isolated from a woman aged 25-40 years in good health and CMV-seronegative. The rearrangement joined TRBV7-9 to TRBJ2-1, with the D gene too uncertain to name. The sequenced DNA: TGTGCCAGCAGCTTAGGAGGTAACTACAATGAGCAGTTCTTC. Its protein product is CASSLGGNYNEQFF.